This T cell receptor (beta chain) was recorded in a study of blood T cell repertoires in COVID-19 (dated by TCRdb to the early 2020s). A note on the overall study: Samples from collaborators originated in the United States, Italy and Spain and spanned both the acute and convalescent phases of COVID-19. The material from the prospective study consisted of cDNA or gDNA derived from T cells, B-cell-depleted T cells, or PBMCs. Where available, HLA class I and class II types were taken from metadata supplied by the sample provider and were not determined by assay-based typing. Deeply sampled blood TCRbeta repertoires from subjects exposed to, actively infected with, or recovered from COVID-19 were included in the dataset. The repertoires were released in a freely available public database intended as a resource for research on the immune response to SARS-CoV-2. Samples were obtained from the ongoing ImmuneRACE study (first 160 participants) and from 1,200 or so subjects provided by 6 global collaborators. Nearly every sample came with metadata listing a de-identified subject ID, COVID-19 status, age in years and sex. What the work shows at the level of the full study, not this receptor alone: Clinical and demographic metadata were provided uncurated, with the amount varying by source and participant.

The CDR3 starts with the cysteine, ends with the phenylalanine, and has 13 residues. Left in the record is the CDR3 DNA by itself, 39 bases read in frame from the first base. V is pruned by 4 bases and J by 4 bases, leaving 3 bases of the junction without a gene match. The CDR1 and CDR2 encoded by the germline V gene (reference sequence) are LNHDA and SQIVND. With regard to this clone: The antigen it binds to is not known. It has no much larger one-base neighbor in the sample; base qualities were not kept.

The collaborating institutions used their own protocols to collect whole blood in K2EDTA tubes. For TCRbeta analysis, collaborator samples were shipped as frozen whole blood, as isolated PBMCs, or as DNA extracted from either sample type. The immunoSEQ Assay, a bias-controlled multiplex PCR, was used to amplify TCRbeta CDR3 regions from genomic DNA. The source study handled its data this way. Nucleated cell counts per sample were estimated from amplification of reference gene primers within the assay. To quantify the absolute abundance of each unique TCRbeta CDR3 rearrangement, sequence reads were collapsed and filtered. For each sample, productive Simpson clonality was calculated as the square root of Simpson's diversity index across productive rearrangements. TCRdb took this table from immuneACCESS and kept in-frame rearrangements with V and J called. Such tables lack part of the clones; where checked against another copy, unresolved V genes explain under half of the gap, and the rest is unexplained. The D gene and trimming were derived from the DNA, and the V and J assignments and clone size from that table. Within this sample are 150,000 or so clones, with roughly four fifths of them counted one time only. Roughly 9% of the sample is taken by the ten largest.

The sequence was collected from a woman in her 50s with active or convalescent COVID-19. The chain is made from TRBV19 and TRBJ1-2, and 7 bases in between align with TRBD1. Sequencing used peripheral blood. The CDR3 protein sequence reads: CASSRGQSYGYTF. The sequenced DNA is TGTGCCAGTAGTAGGGGACAGAGCTATGGCTACACCTTC.